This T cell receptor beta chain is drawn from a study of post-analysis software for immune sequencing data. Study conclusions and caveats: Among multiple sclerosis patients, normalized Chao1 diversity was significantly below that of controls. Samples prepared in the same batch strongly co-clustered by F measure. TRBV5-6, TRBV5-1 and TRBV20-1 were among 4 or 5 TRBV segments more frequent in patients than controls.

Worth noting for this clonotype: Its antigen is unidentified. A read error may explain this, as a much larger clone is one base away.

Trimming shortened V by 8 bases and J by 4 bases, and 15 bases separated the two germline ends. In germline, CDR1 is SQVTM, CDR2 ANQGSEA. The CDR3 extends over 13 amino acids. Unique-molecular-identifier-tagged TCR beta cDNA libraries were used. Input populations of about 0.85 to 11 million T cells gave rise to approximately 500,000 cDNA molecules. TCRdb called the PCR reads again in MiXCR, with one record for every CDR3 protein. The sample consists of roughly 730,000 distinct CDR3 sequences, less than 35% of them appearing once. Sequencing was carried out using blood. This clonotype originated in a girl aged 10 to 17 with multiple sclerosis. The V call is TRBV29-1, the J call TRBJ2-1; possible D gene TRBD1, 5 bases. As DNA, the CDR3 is TGCAGCATTGGTGACAGAGTTTACAATGAGCAGTTCTTC. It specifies CSIGDRVYNEQFF.